This TCR beta chain was sequenced in a study of regulatory T cells in long-lasting Graves disease. Findings and caveats of the study: Investigators studied peripheral blood only, not thyroid tissue.

This clonotype was recorded a few times. Its target is unknown. Arm-PCR with iRepertoire HTBI primers amplified the CDR3 regions for these TCR beta libraries. TCRdb itself ran the multiplex PCR reads through MiXCR, one entry per CDR3 protein. The sample carries hundreds of thousands of distinct CDR3 sequences, about 14% recorded once. The time point denotes: newly diagnosed GD, antithyroid drugs for less than 3 months. From PBMCs, RNA was extracted and then used to make the TCR library. A further study also used this sample, focusing on T cells in Graves' hyperthyroidism and ophthalmopathy. That source reports: Exclusion followed for patients with uncontrolled infection, other autoimmune disease, pregnancy or lactation. Ophthalmopathy could be told apart from stable hyperthyroidism with a 13 V-J model.

The sequence derives from a man aged 30 to 45 with Graves disease. Here the sequenced sample was peripheral blood mononuclear cells (PBMCs), taken at new diagnosis, from a patient treated with antithyroid drugs.

The DNA of the CDR3 is TGCAGTGCCAGACTAGCGGGCCTCACCGGGGAGCTGTTTTTT. The encoded protein is CSARLAGLTGELFF. The chain recombines TRBV20-1 with TRBJ2-2, with TRBD2 matching 10 bases. The germline gives CDR1 DFQATT, CDR2 SNEGSKA (reference sequence). The CDR3 extends over 14 amino acids. The V gene end was trimmed by 6 bases and the J gene end by 4 bases; junction bases not matched to a gene: 5.